The source of this T cell receptor (beta chain) is a study of T cells in Graves' hyperthyroidism and ophthalmopathy. Based on clinical symptoms, serum thyroxine and TRAb, thyroid ultrasound and orbital computed tomography, diagnoses were reached. Preceding any ophthalmopathy symptoms, the blood sample dates from first hyperthyroidism diagnosis. In the case of this clonotype: Its antigen is undetermined. Possible read error: a much larger clone is one base away.

The germline V gene encodes CDR1 DFQATT and CDR2 SNEGSKA (reference sequence). Trimming pared 6 bases from V and 3 bases from J, leaving 14 bases between. The CDR3 has 13 residues. Amplification of TCR beta CDR3 regions used RNA as the template. In the first-round RT-PCR of the TCR CDR3, the HTBI primer set was used. TCRdb re-called the multiplex PCR reads with MiXCR, one entry per CDR3 protein. The data hold fewer than 900,000 distinct CDR3 sequences, with about 17% observed a single time. Study-level results: Ophthalmopathy and stable hyperthyroidism were separated by a 13 V-J model.

The specimen was blood. The V and J genes are TRBV20-1 and TRBJ1-1, with D perhaps TRBD1 (6 bases). This sequence originates from a woman aged 45-65 years with Graves' hyperthyroidism that later progressed to Graves' ophthalmopathy. The CDR3 DNA reads TGCAGTGCCGCCAGAAACAGGGACACTGAAGCTTTCTTT. It specifies CSAARNRDTEAFF.